This T cell receptor beta chain derives from a study of cytomegalovirus exposure and HLA in healthy donors. Study results and caveats: It was confirmed in vitro that three of the CMV-associated chains were specific for CMV antigens. Subsequent analysis found a tendency for first-cohort TCR clusters to co-occur within the approximately 130 validation repertoires.

Regarding this clone: Its target is unknown.

The CDR3 runs to 14 residues. V was trimmed by 2 bases and J by 4 bases, leaving 10 bases between them. Germline CDR1 MNHEY, CDR2 SMNVEV (reference sequence). The table came from immunoSEQ multiplex PCR; TCRdb's copy has only in-frame clones and leaves some out. The sample includes under 250,000 clones, roughly 84% of them seen just once. This chain uses TRBV27 with TRBJ2-3; the D is unclear. The origin of this receptor is a young woman in good health and CMV-seropositive. The sample was PBMCs. In nucleotides, the CDR3 is TGTGCCAGCAGTTTAGGTCTTGAGGCAGATACGCAGTATTTT. Residues: CASSLGLEADTQYF.